This T cell receptor beta chain was profiled in a study of post-analysis software for immune sequencing data. Overall study: Secondary progressive, relapsing-remitting and progressive-relapsing multiple sclerosis were among the included disease courses.

Study results and limitations: Patients used about 5 TRBV segments, including TRBV5-6, TRBV5-1 and TRBV20-1, more often than controls. People with multiple sclerosis had a significantly lower normalized Chao1 diversity than controls did.

Points on this clonotype: The antigen remains undetermined.

Built from TCR beta cDNA, the libraries had unique molecular identifiers in them. Via MiXCR, TCRdb re-called the PCR reads, giving one row per CDR3 protein. The table includes roughly 800,000 distinct CDR3 sequences, roughly 30% detected once. V dropped 0 bases and J dropped 0 bases, with 10 bases sitting between them. Germline CDR1 is SQVTM and CDR2 is ANQGSEA. The CDR3 is made up of 15 amino acids. The sequence came from a girl between 10 and 17 years old with multiple sclerosis. The rearrangement links TRBV29-1 to TRBJ2-3; no reliable D call. The sample taken for sequencing was blood. The CDR3 bases are TGCAGCGTTGAAGATCCGGCAAGGAGCACAGATACGCAGTATTTT. Protein sequence: CSVEDPARSTDTQYF.